A selection of T cell receptor beta chains follows, all from one sample in a study of beta chain features in type 1 diabetes. This table comes from immunoSEQ multiplex PCR, and its TCRdb copy is limited to in-frame clones, with some not included. Of just over 600,000 clones in the sample, roughly 15% were seen once. Sample: naive CD4+ T cells from blood. Receptors originate from a man younger than 30 in good health. The CDR3 runs from the conserved cysteine through the conserved F or W. The D gene is left open where the match is weak. Size values are once, few and many counts, or a class for expanded clones, and some rows have none.

D gene	J gene	V gene	clone size	CDR3 protein	CDR3 DNA
NA	TRBJ2-7	TRBV5-4	few	CASSFGVLEQYF	TGTGCCAGCAGCTTTGGGGTACTCGAGCAGTACTTC
NA	TRBJ2-7	TRBV19	NA	CASSPWGVRVYEQYF	TGTGCCAGTAGTCCCTGGGGGGTTCGGGTCTACGAGCAGTACTTC
NA	TRBJ2-3	TRBV7-8	NA	CASRTLRARWDTQYF	TGTGCCAGCAGAACTCTGAGGGCCCGCTGGGATACGCAGTATTTT
NA	TRBJ1-6	TRBV7-8	few	CASSLQGGLIGSPLHF	TGTGCCAGCAGCTTACAGGGAGGTCTAATAGGTTCACCCCTCCACTTT
TRBD1	TRBJ1-2	TRBV29-1	few	CSVLDRGGYTF	TGCAGCGTTTTGGACAGGGGGGGCTACACCTTC
NA	TRBJ2-5	TRBV7-9	NA	CASSSGTTQETQYF	TGTGCCAGCAGCTCCGGGACAACACAAGAGACCCAGTACTTC
TRBD2	TRBJ2-1	TRBV7-3	NA	CASSLNSGKLGNEQFF	TGTGCCAGCAGCTTAAACAGCGGGAAGCTAGGTAATGAGCAGTTCTTC
TRBD1	TRBJ2-1	TRBV10-2	NA	CASSLREQGSSSYNEQFF	TGCGCCAGCAGTTTAAGGGAACAGGGGTCCAGCTCCTACAATGAGCAGTTCTTC
NA	TRBJ2-2	TRBV28	NA	CASRFRPGVNTGELFF	TGTGCCAGCAGATTCAGGCCGGGTGTTAATACCGGGGAGCTGTTTTTT
TRBD1	TRBJ2-7	TRBV11-2	few	CASRDLGGQEAYEQYF	TGTGCCAGCAGAGATCTGGGGGGACAGGAAGCCTACGAGCAGTACTTC
TRBD1	TRBJ1-2	TRBV28	few	CASSQGTGSNYGYTF	TGTGCCAGCAGTCAAGGGACAGGTTCTAACTATGGCTACACCTTC
TRBD1	TRBJ1-4	TRBV6-6	NA	CASSTTGTEIEKLFF	TGTGCCAGCAGCACGACCGGGACAGAGATTGAAAAACTGTTTTTT
TRBD1	TRBJ2-7	TRBV7-9	NA	CASSLAGTGGAGQYF	TGTGCCAGCAGCTTAGCCGGGACAGGGGGCGCTGGGCAGTACTTC
NA	TRBJ1-4	TRBV9	few	CASSVEGRNRLNEKLFF	TGTGCCAGCAGCGTAGAGGGGAGGAACCGGCTAAATGAAAAACTGTTTTTT
NA	TRBJ2-2	TRBV4-1	NA	CASSQIGAGELFF	TGCGCCAGCAGCCAAATCGGCGCCGGGGAGCTGTTTTTT
NA	TRBJ1-2	TRBV28	NA	CASSSDSLAGYTF	TGTGCCAGCAGCTCCGACAGCCTTGCTGGCTACACCTTC
TRBD2	TRBJ2-3	TRBV4-1	NA	CASSQVSGSFPPDTQYF	TGCGCCAGCAGCCAGGTTAGCGGGAGTTTCCCCCCAGATACGCAGTATTTT
NA	TRBJ2-3	TRBV11-2	NA	CASSLGQGGADTQYF	TGTGCCAGCAGCTTGGGGCAGGGTGGCGCAGATACGCAGTATTTT
NA	TRBJ1-5	TRBV7-2	NA	CATGIYSNQPQHF	TGTGCCACCGGGATTTATAGCAATCAGCCCCAGCATTTT
NA	TRBJ2-1	TRBV27	NA	CASSLSARLGYNEQFF	TGTGCCAGCAGTTTATCGGCCAGGTTAGGCTACAATGAGCAGTTCTTC
NA	TRBJ1-6	TRBV27	few	CASSLRLSSYNSPLHF	TGTGCCAGCAGTTTAAGGCTTAGCTCCTATAATTCACCCCTCCACTTT
NA	TRBJ1-2	TRBV30	few	CACPAGGSVGYTF	TGTGCCTGCCCGGCGGGAGGTTCGGTCGGCTACACCTTC
TRBD1	TRBJ1-5	TRBV2	NA	CASSRQGRNQPQHF	TGTGCCAGCAGTCGACAGGGGCGGAATCAGCCCCAGCATTTT
TRBD1	TRBJ1-2	TRBV5-1	NA	CASSVDRGNYGYTF	TGCGCCAGCAGCGTGGACAGGGGGAACTATGGCTACACCTTC
NA	TRBJ2-3	TRBV5-4	few	CASSRGGTDTQYF	TGTGCCAGCAGCCGAGGGGGGACAGATACGCAGTATTTT
NA	TRBJ1-4	TRBV7-9	NA	CASSLARATNEKLFF	TGTGCCAGCAGCTTAGCACGTGCAACTAATGAAAAACTGTTTTTT
NA	TRBJ1-2	TRBV10-3	few	CATGGPGAERYTF	TGTGCCACCGGAGGGCCAGGGGCCGAACGCTACACCTTC
TRBD1	TRBJ1-1	TRBV7-8	NA	CASSLRDRGRNTEAFF	TGTGCCAGCAGCCTCCGGGACAGGGGACGGAACACTGAAGCTTTCTTT
TRBD2	TRBJ2-2	TRBV18	few	CASSPQLAGASGELFF	TGTGCCAGCTCACCACAGCTAGCGGGAGCTTCTGGGGAGCTGTTTTTT
NA	TRBJ2-7	TRBV7-3	NA	CASSLTSEGTYEQYF	TGTGCCAGCAGCTTAACATCTGAGGGGACCTACGAGCAGTACTTC
TRBD2	TRBJ2-7	TRBV15	NA	CATSREASGYEQYF	TGTGCCACCAGCAGAGAAGCTAGCGGCTACGAGCAGTACTTC